Reported below is one T cell receptor beta chain. Its antigen is currently unknown. TCRdb used MiXCR to reprocess the 5' RACE reads, holding one entry per CDR3 protein. In the table there are under 700,000 distinct CDR3 sequences, roughly a sixth of which are singletons. The CDR3 length is 16 residues. Germline loops: CDR1 SGHVS, CDR2 FQNEAQ. The V and J ends lost 5 bases and 5 bases, in that order; junction bases with no gene match: 11. These data originate in a study of T cells after yellow fever vaccination. Study conclusions and caveats: Sorted repertoires could include abundant contaminating clonotypes from bulk cells.

This sequence originates from a man aged 18 to 30 who received the YFV17D yellow fever vaccine. The specimen comprised PBMCs, sampled less than 6 days after the first yellow fever vaccination. J is TRBJ2-3 and V is TRBV7-8; 9 bases are shared with TRBD2. The CDR3 sequence is CASSERGRGGVDTQYF. CDR3 sequence (DNA): TGTGCCAGCAGCGAAAGAGGGCGGGGGGGAGTAGATACGCAGTATTTT.